The 23 T cell receptor beta chains reported below all come from one sample, sequenced in a study of response to subunit inactivated influenza vaccine. TCRdb redid the calling of the RT-PCR reads with MiXCR, one entry per CDR3 protein. The repertoire consists of about 540,000 distinct CDR3 sequences, with roughly 23% occurring once and the leading ten covering 2.8%. The same sample was also used in a study of T cells expressing NK-cell markers. That report adds: As the method of synthesis, 5'RACE template switching with UMIs yielded TCR beta cDNA.

Sequencing used CD4+ T cells sorted from PBMCs, obtained 11 to 12 days after vaccination. The receptors shown here come from a man aged 50-60 years who received an inactivated influenza vaccine.

Comment on this clonotype: A much larger clone sits a single nucleotide away, making a read error possible. The CDR3 bases are TGTGCCATCAGTGAGTCAGGGGACTCCTACAATGAGCAGTTCTTC. This sequence encodes CAISESGDSYNEQFF. V is TRBV10-3 and J is TRBJ2-1; perhaps TRBD1 as D (5 bases). CDR1 and CDR2 from the germline V gene are ENHRY and SYGVKD. This CDR3 is 15 amino acids long. Trimming removed 0 bases from V and 0 bases from J, with 6 bases in between.

This clonotype occurred a few times. The genes are TRBV5-1 and TRBJ2-5; D remains unclear. The CDR3 is 15 amino acids. V lost 4 bases and J lost 7, with 20 bases in between. Germline loops: CDR1 SGHRS, CDR2 YFSETQ. Written as DNA, the CDR3 is TGCGCCAGCAGCCCTTTAGAGACGGGTAGAGGGACCCAGTACTTC. Translation: CASSPLETGRGTQYF.

This clonotype was counted only a few times. The rearrangement joins TRBV4-2 to TRBJ2-2, with TRBD1 matching 8 bases. After removal of 3 bases from V and 2 bases from J, the junction contained 2 bases not matched to a gene. Germline lookup yields CDR1 LGHNA and CDR2 YNFKEQ. The CDR3 has 15 amino acids. The CDR3 DNA follows: TGTGCCAGCAGCCAGACAGGGGCAAACACCGGGGAGCTGTTTTTT. It translates to CASSQTGANTGELFF.

The count of this clonotype is one. The rearrangement links TRBV25-1 to TRBJ2-7, with a weak D call TRBD1 (5 bases). Trimming took 8 bases from V and 0 from J, leaving 11 bases between them. CDR3 length: 13 residues. Germline values: CDR1 MGHDK, CDR2 SYGVNS. The CDR3 DNA reads as TGTGCCAGCGGTACGGACACCTCCTACGAGCAGTACTTC. It codes for CASGTDTSYEQYF.

This clonotype occurred many times. The chain employs TRBV10-2 and TRBJ2-3; no clear D gene. Trimming left V 7 bases short and J 4 bases short, with 12 bases between. CDR3 length: 13 residues. Germline V CDR1 and CDR2: WSHSY, SAAADI. The CDR3 sequence: CASTPPWSDTQYF. As DNA, the CDR3 is TGCGCCAGCACCCCGCCATGGTCAGATACGCAGTATTTT.

This clonotype came up a few times. This rearrangement joins TRBV5-1 to TRBJ1-1; D perhaps matches TRBD1 (5 bases). CDR1 is SGHRS and CDR2 is YFSETQ in the germline V gene. The CDR3 totals 14 residues. The V gene lost 4 bases and the J gene lost 1 base, with 11 bases spanning the gap. The CDR3 DNA sequence: TGCGCCAGCAGCGCAAGAACAGGGAACACTGAAGCTTTCTTT. Protein product: CASSARTGNTEAFF.

V and J are TRBV6-2 or TRBV6-3 and TRBJ1-6; D is perhaps TRBD1 (5 bases). This CDR3 is 18 amino acids long. Per germline, CDR1 MNHEY and CDR2 SVGEGT. V shed 3 bases and J shed 0 bases, with 15 bases lying between them. The CDR3 DNA follows: TGTGCCAGCAGTTATCTGACAGAAACGAGCTCCTATAATTCACCCCTCCACTTT. Its protein is CASSYLTETSSYNSPLHF.

This clonotype was observed a handful of times. This chain connects TRBV6-1 to TRBJ1-5; possible D gene TRBD1, 5 bases. Germline CDR1 reads MNHNS; CDR2 reads SASEGT. V was cut by 6 bases and J by 0 bases, with 18 bases left in between. The CDR3 has 17 residues. The CDR3 loop is CASRPTWAGASNQPQHF. CDR3 DNA: TGTGCCAGCAGACCAACATGGGCTGGGGCTAGCAATCAGCCCCAGCATTTT.

The V and J genes are TRBV7-9 and TRBJ1-4, with D maybe TRBD1 (5 bases). Germline values: CDR1 SEHNR, CDR2 FQNEAQ (reference sequence). Deletions cut 1 base from V and 0 bases from J, with 12 bases between. The CDR3 totals 17 residues. CDR3 sequence (DNA): TGTGCCAGCAGCTTAGGGGGCACCGCCTCAACTAATGAAAAACTGTTTTTT. It codes for CASSLGGTASTNEKLFF.

The table lists this clonotype with a few counts. The rearrangement joins TRBV7-2 to TRBJ2-1, with D maybe TRBD2 (5 bases). The CDR3 is made up of 13 amino acids. Germline V gives CDR1 SGHTA, CDR2 FQGNSA. The V and J ends lost 5 bases and 8 bases respectively, with 13 bases between them. CDR3 bases: TGTGCCAGCAGCCGGACTGGGGTCGATGAGCAGTTCTTC. Translated, it gives CASSRTGVDEQFF.

The rearrangement uses TRBV10-3 and TRBJ1-1, with TRBD1 as a possible D gene (6 bases). The CDR3 loop spans 15 amino acids. CDR1 is ENHRY and CDR2 is SYGVKD in the germline V gene. Trimming left V 6 bases short and J 1 base short, with 15 bases between. This chain's CDR3 is CAIRDRGQPNTEAFF. For the CDR3, the DNA is TGTGCCATCAGGGACCGAGGACAGCCGAACACTGAAGCTTTCTTT.

This sequence joins TRBV19 and TRBJ1-1; 7 bases map to TRBD1. This CDR3 has 14 amino acids. Trimming removed 3 bases from V and 4 bases from J; junction bases left unmatched: 5. Germline V gene lookup returns CDR1 LNHDA and CDR2 SQIVND (reference sequence). The CDR3 DNA sequence: TGTGCCAGTAGTATCCGAGCAGGGGGCACTGAAGCTTTCTTT. This translates into CASSIRAGGTEAFF. Combining the CDR3 with reference TRBV19 and TRBJ1-1 gives the whole variable domain DGGITQSPKYLFRKEGQNVTLSCEQNLNHDAMYWYRQDPGQGLRLIYYSQIVNDFQKGDIAEGYSVSREKKESFPLTVTSAQKNPTAFYLCASSIRAGGTEAFFGQGTRLTVV.

The chain combines TRBV6-4 with TRBJ2-3; TRBD1 or TRBD2 may be the D gene (5 bases each). Trimming stripped 1 base from V and 3 bases from J, with 14 bases between. The CDR3 consists of 16 residues. The germline V gene encodes CDR1 MRHNA and CDR2 SNTAGT. CDR3 nucleotides: TGTGCCAGCAGTGACTTGGGGACGGGTTATACAGATACGCAGTATTTT. The encoded protein is CASSDLGTGYTDTQYF.

In its sample, this clonotype was seen once. The rearrangement uses TRBV4-1 and TRBJ2-1; 11 bases are shared with TRBD2. The CDR3 totals 15 residues. Germline loops: CDR1 MGHRA, CDR2 YSYEKL. J was trimmed by 9 bases and V by 4 bases; bases with no gene match: 8. As DNA, the CDR3 is TGCGCCAGCAGCCGTCAAGTAGCGGGAGGGCTTGAGCAGTTCTTC. It specifies CASSRQVAGGLEQFF.

The genes are TRBV4-3 and TRBJ2-2; tentative D call: TRBD2 (7 bases). This CDR3 is built from 16 residues. Trimming stripped 0 bases from V and 6 bases from J, with 14 bases between. Per the germline V gene, CDR1 is LGHNA and CDR2 is YSLEER. This CDR3 reads CASSQERGGGAGELFF. The CDR3 nucleotides read TGCGCCAGCAGCCAAGAGCGGGGAGGGGGAGCCGGGGAGCTGTTTTTT.

The chain uses TRBV7-2 and TRBJ2-1, with TRBD2 identical over 8 bases. The CDR3 covers 15 residues. J lost 0 bases, V lost 6 bases, and 4 bases had no gene match. Germline V gene data show CDR1 as SGHTA and CDR2 as FQGNSA. The CDR3 sequence is CASSTSGVSYNEQFF. CDR3 in DNA: TGTGCCAGCAGTACTAGCGGCGTCTCCTACAATGAGCAGTTCTTC.

This clonotype was seen more than once but under ten times. The chain uses TRBV6-2 or TRBV6-3 and TRBJ2-1; TRBD2 matches 14 bases. Germline trimming cut 6 bases from V and 6 bases from J; bases unmatched to any gene: 13. This CDR3 has 18 residues. Germline assignment: CDR1 MNHEY and CDR2 SVGEGT. The CDR3 sequence is CASSKGLAGEGDRNEQFF. Here the CDR3 DNA reads TGTGCCAGCAGCAAGGGACTAGCGGGAGAAGGGGATCGCAATGAGCAGTTCTTC.

This clonotype was seen only a few times. This chain links TRBV12-3 or TRBV12-4 with TRBJ2-1; maybe TRBD1 (6 bases). V lost 5 bases to trimming and J lost 5 bases, with 13 bases between them. The length of the CDR3 is 14 residues. The CDR3 spells CASSREQGDNEQFF. The CDR3 coding sequence is TGTGCCAGCAGTCGTGAACAGGGCGACAATGAGCAGTTCTTC.

This clonotype was observed a few times. The chain recombines TRBV7-2 with TRBJ2-3, with 11 bases aligning to TRBD2. CDR1 SGHTA and CDR2 FQGNSA come from the germline V gene. The CDR3 is 15 residues long. J was trimmed by 3 bases and V by 4 bases; bases with no gene match: 3. Here the CDR3 DNA reads TGTGCCAGCAGCTCGCGACTAGCGGGGACAGATACGCAGTATTTT. Translated: CASSSRLAGTDTQYF. The complete variable domain, with remaining parts taken from reference TRBV7-2 and TRBJ2-3, reads GAGVSQSPSNKVTEKGKDVELRCDPISGHTALYWYRQSLGQGLEFLIYFQGNSAPDKSGLPSDRFSAERTGGSVSTLTIQRTQQEDSAVYLCASSSRLAGTDTQYFGPGTRLTVL.

The rearrangement uses TRBV6-5 and TRBJ1-2; 9 nucleotides line up with TRBD1. Per germline, CDR1 MNHEY and CDR2 SVGAGI. The V and J ends lost 2 bases and 5 bases, in that order; junction bases with no gene match: 6. The CDR3 has 15 residues. CDR3 in DNA: TGTGCCAGCAGTTACGACGGACAGGGGAGGTATGGCTACACCTTC. Translated: CASSYDGQGRYGYTF.

The J gene is TRBJ2-2, the V gene TRBV10-3; D is perhaps TRBD1 (5 bases). The CDR3 has 14 amino acids. Trimming cost V 2 bases and J 8 bases, with 12 bases left between them. From germline, CDR1 is ENHRY and CDR2 SYGVKD. This CDR3 reads CAISEGAWKGELFF. In nucleotides, the CDR3 is TGTGCCATCAGTGAGGGGGCGTGGAAGGGGGAGCTGTTTTTT.

V and J are TRBV3-1 and TRBJ2-7, with D perhaps matching TRBD1 or TRBD2 (5 bases each). Germline values: CDR1 LGHDT, CDR2 YNNKEL (reference sequence). The CDR3 covers 14 residues. V lost 6 bases, J lost 3 bases, and 15 bases lay in between. The CDR3 region is CASSQTTGHYEQYF. The CDR3 DNA follows: TGTGCCAGCAGTCAGACAACGGGGCACTACGAGCAGTACTTC.

The chain recombines TRBV11-2 with TRBJ2-3; 12 nucleotides match TRBD2. CDR1 and CDR2 (germline): SGHAT, FQNNGV. CDR3 size: 16 residues. J was trimmed by 6 bases and V by 4 bases; bases with no gene match: 8. The CDR3 DNA follows: TGTGCCAGCAGCTCCAGGACTAGCGGGAATGGGGATACGCAGTATTTT. This sequence encodes CASSSRTSGNGDTQYF.